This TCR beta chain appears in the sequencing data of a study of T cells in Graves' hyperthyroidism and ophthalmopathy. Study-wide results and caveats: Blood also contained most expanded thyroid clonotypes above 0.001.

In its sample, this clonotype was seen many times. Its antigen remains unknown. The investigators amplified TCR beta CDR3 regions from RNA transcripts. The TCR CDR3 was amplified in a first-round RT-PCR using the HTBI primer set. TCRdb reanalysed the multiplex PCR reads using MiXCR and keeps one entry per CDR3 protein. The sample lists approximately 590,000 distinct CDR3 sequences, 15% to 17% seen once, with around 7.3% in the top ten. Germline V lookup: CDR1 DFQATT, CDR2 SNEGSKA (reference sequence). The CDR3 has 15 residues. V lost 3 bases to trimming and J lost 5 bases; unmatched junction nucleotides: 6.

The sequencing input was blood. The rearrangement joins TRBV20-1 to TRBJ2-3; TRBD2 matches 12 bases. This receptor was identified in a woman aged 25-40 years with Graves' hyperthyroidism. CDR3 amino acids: CSARASGRAGDTQYF. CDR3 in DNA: TGCAGTGCTAGGGCTAGCGGGAGGGCCGGAGATACGCAGTATTTT.